The 2 T cell receptor beta chains below all came from one sample that was sequenced in a study of T cell changes during pregnancy in multiple sclerosis. Generated by immunoSEQ multiplex PCR, the TCRdb table keeps only in-frame clones and is missing some. This repertoire shows approximately 52,000 clones, 85% to 95% found once; its top ten account for around 0.25%. The material was CD4+ T cells from peripheral blood mononuclear cells, obtained in the third trimester of pregnancy. All receptors come from a female donor with multiple sclerosis, enrolled in a pregnancy study.

The chain has TRBV5-1 and TRBJ1-6; 7 bases are a match to TRBD1. The germline V gene encodes CDR1 SGHRS and CDR2 YFSETQ. There are 14 residues in the CDR3. V trimming: 1 base; J trimming: 10 bases; junction bases outside the gene matches: 5. CDR3 sequence reads: CASSLKGGESPLHF. CDR3 bases: TGCGCCAGCAGCTTGAAAGGGGGCGAGTCACCCCTCCACTTT.

This chain connects TRBV6-5 to TRBJ2-7, with D perhaps TRBD2 (7 bases). The germline V and J ends were trimmed by 6 bases and 5 bases, with 20 bases remaining between them. Germline CDR1 and CDR2: MNHEY and SVGAGI. The CDR3 is made up of 15 amino acids. The CDR3 DNA reads TGTGCCAGCAGAAGAGGGGGGGAGCTGGTCGACGAGCAGTACTTC. Translating gives CASRRGGELVDEQYF.